This T cell receptor beta chain stems from a study of Tregs in tolerant kidney transplant recipients. Study findings and constraints: Biological reproducibility was not directly addressed in this study.

Method: immunoSEQ multiplex PCR; TCRdb's copy keeps in-frame clones and lacks some. The table lists tens of thousands of clones, 80% to 85% of them singletons. Germline trimming cut 5 bases from V and 9 bases from J; bases unmatched to any gene: 3. The CDR3 totals 11 residues. CDR1 and CDR2 (germline): MNHEY, SVGAGI. As to this clone: The antigen remains unidentified.

The sample taken for sequencing was CD4+ T cells from blood. The clonotype was recovered from a human donor in good health. This rearrangement joins TRBV6-5 to TRBJ1-2, with TRBD1 matching 7 bases. The CDR3 protein is CASSNRGSYTF. CDR3 nucleotides: TGTGCCAGCAGTAACAGGGGAAGCTACACCTTC.